The rows below give T cell receptor beta chains drawn from one sample of a study of T cells after posttransplantation cyclophosphamide. The table came from immunoSEQ multiplex PCR; TCRdb's copy has only in-frame clones and leaves some out. Among approximately 4,000 clones listed, approximately 59% were seen once. Input material: memory CD8+ T cells sorted from blood. All receptors come from a man younger than 45 in good health and a related stem cell transplant donor. Both conserved end residues are part of each CDR3. A D gene is named only where the DNA matches it firmly. Not all rows give a size; the values are once, few, many and, for expanded clones, a class.

D	size	V	J	length	CDR3	DNA
-	few	TRBV9	TRBJ2-7	15	CASSDDEQGKYEQYF	TGTGCCAGCAGCGATGACGAACAGGGAAAATACGAGCAGTACTTC
-	-	TRBV5-1	TRBJ2-5	14	CASSQTHMAETQYF	TGCGCCAGCAGCCAAACCCACATGGCAGAGACCCAGTACTTC
-	-	TRBV27	TRBJ1-2	13	CASSGAFNYGYTF	TGTGCCAGCTCGGGTGCCTTTAACTATGGCTACACCTTC
-	-	TRBV5-4	TRBJ1-1	13	CASSPRGDTEAFF	TGTGCCAGCAGCCCACGTGGAGACACTGAAGCTTTCTTT
TRBD1	few	TRBV9	TRBJ2-7	15	CASCIGQETAYEQYF	TGTGCCAGCTGTATCGGACAGGAGACGGCATACGAGCAGTACTTC
TRBD1	-	TRBV13	TRBJ2-1	16	CASSLGTGGIYNEQFF	TGTGCCAGCAGCTTGGGAACAGGGGGCATCTACAATGAGCAGTTCTTC
-	few	TRBV5-4	TRBJ2-3	14	CASRPSGGTDTQYF	TGTGCCAGCAGACCTAGTGGTGGGACAGATACGCAGTATTTT
-	-	TRBV7-2	TRBJ2-5	15	CASSLGGGARETQYF	TGTGCCAGCAGCTTAGGAGGGGGGGCCAGGGAGACCCAGTACTTC
-	-	TRBV9	TRBJ2-7	15	CASIFRQKTAYEQYF	TGTGCCAGTATTTTCAGGCAGAAGACGGCATACGAGCAGTACTTC
-	-	TRBV4-1	TRBJ2-7	14	CASSQVGVRDEQYF	TGCGCCAGCAGCCAAGTCGGGGTCCGCGACGAGCAGTACTTC
-	-	TRBV11-2	TRBJ2-7	12	CASSLAETEQYF	TGTGCCAGCAGCTTAGCGGAGACCGAGCAGTACTTC
TRBD1	-	TRBV5-6	TRBJ1-4	16	CASSSGTGTANEKLFF	TGTGCCAGCAGCTCGGGAACCGGGACAGCTAATGAAAAACTGTTTTTT